The TCR beta chain described here comes from a study of a mutant IDH1 vaccine in newly diagnosed glioma. Whole-study context: Most had both radiotherapy and temozolomide beforehand; others had only one. The study, taken as a whole, reports: No link was apparently found between pseudoprogression and changes in top peripheral T cell clonotypes. Researchers report vaccine-induced immune responses in roughly 93% of patients.

Germline V CDR1 and CDR2: SGHVS, FNYEAQ. The CDR3 has 15 residues. Trimming shortened V by 3 bases and J by 0 bases, and 8 bases separated the two germline ends. This clone was detected only once. Its antigen is as yet unknown. Sample time point: week 23, last vaccination. Every vaccination contained 300 ug of the mutant IDH1 20-mer peptide and was paired with topical imiquimod. Astrocytomas found in donors were new, WHO grade 3 or 4, IDH1-mutant and ATRX-lost. Sequencing used immunoSEQ multiplex PCR; TCRdb keeps in-frame clones, though not all of them. The sample lists 25,000 to 30,000 clones; around 80% were seen once.

The chain carries TRBV7-6 and TRBJ2-2; D uncertain. This receptor was obtained from a woman in her late teens or twenties with glioma. The sequences come from PBMCs, collected from a glioma patient whose treatment included an IDH1 peptide vaccine. This CDR3 reads CASSFSGTNTGELFF. The DNA for the CDR3 is TGTGCCAGCAGCTTTTCAGGAACGAACACCGGGGAGCTGTTTTTT.